The table lists the clone carrying this TCR beta chain with a count of one. This sample is part of a study of blood T cell repertoires in COVID-19. Study summary: Sites across the United States, Italy and Spain contributed samples from acute and convalescent COVID-19.

The germline CDR1 and CDR2 sequences are SGHRS and YFSETQ. The CDR3 spans 15 residues. Trimming at V came to 1 base and at J to 4 bases, leaving 7 bases not matched to a gene. How the authors handled the data: Quantification of nucleated cells was approximated via reference gene primer amplification. Only in-frame clones appear in the TCRdb table, and some are missing; sequencing was by immunoSEQ multiplex PCR. The V and J calls and the clone size are those of that table, but D and trimming were determined from the DNA. Among 410,000 or so clones, 70% to 90% were seen once, and the ten largest hold roughly 1.4%.

Sequencing was carried out using peripheral blood. The rearrangement uses TRBV5-1 and TRBJ1-1, with TRBD1 identical over 7 bases. The clonotype originates from a woman aged 40 to 50 with COVID-19, enrolled during active disease. CDR3 coding DNA: TGCGCCAGCAGCTTGACGACAGGGTCGGGCACTGAAGCTTTCTTT. Translating it yields CASSLTTGSGTEAFF.